These T cell receptor beta chains were read from a single sample in a study of PD-1 blockade in classical Hodgkin lymphoma. Sequencing used immunoSEQ multiplex PCR; TCRdb keeps in-frame clones, though not all of them. The table lists about 27,000 clones, about 80% of them singletons. Here the sequenced sample was CD4+ T cells from blood, taken at baseline. Every receptor here comes from a human donor with classical Hodgkin lymphoma. The CDR3 runs from the conserved cysteine through the conserved F or W. Fields, in order: clone size, V gene, CDR3 protein. Not all rows give a size; the values are once, few, many and, for expanded clones, a class.

clone size: few; V gene: TRBV7-9; CDR3 protein: CASSERLAGPSGEQYF
clone size: -; V gene: TRBV9; CDR3 protein: CASSATGDVVRGTEAFF
clone size: -; V gene: TRBV7-7; CDR3 protein: CASSHDRGQETQYF
clone size: once; V gene: TRBV28; CDR3 protein: CASCGQAANSGNTIYF
clone size: -; V gene: TRBV6-6; CDR3 protein: CASSYPGTASREQYF
clone size: -; V gene: TRBV6-5; CDR3 protein: CASSPEQGRAFF
clone size: -; V gene: TRBV18; CDR3 protein: CASSPTAGAGDGYTF
clone size: few; V gene: TRBV11-2; CDR3 protein: CASSTGQNYGYTF
clone size: -; V gene: TRBV4-2; CDR3 protein: CASSQAGLSYNEQFF
clone size: -; V gene: TRBV5-1; CDR3 protein: CASSVGTGRGQPQHF
clone size: once; V gene: TRBV11-2; CDR3 protein: CASSLTRGQETQYF
clone size: -; V gene: TRBV19; CDR3 protein: CASSGNGGSNQPQHF
clone size: -; V gene: TRBV6-1; CDR3 protein: CASRNAGTYEAFF
clone size: -; V gene: TRBV7-2; CDR3 protein: CASTPPSMGSGNTIYF
clone size: -; V gene: TRBV28; CDR3 protein: CASRVGPTVGYSNQPQHF
clone size: -; V gene: TRBV7-9; CDR3 protein: CASSLEDPGLGTYEQYF
clone size: -; V gene: TRBV21-1; CDR3 protein: CASSPTREAFF
clone size: -; V gene: TRBV19; CDR3 protein: CASSMADREPRPLHF
clone size: -; V gene: TRBV13; CDR3 protein: CASSRTGGEEKLFF
clone size: few; V gene: TRBV4-2; CDR3 protein: CASSQEDQPQHF
clone size: few; V gene: TRBV5-1; CDR3 protein: CASSRVEGREKLFF
clone size: few; V gene: TRBV20-1; CDR3 protein: CSATGAEAFF
clone size: -; V gene: TRBV7-2; CDR3 protein: CASSLPERGAADTQYF
clone size: -; V gene: TRBV4-3; CDR3 protein: CASSQVKGLVTGANVLTF
clone size: -; V gene: TRBV7-9; CDR3 protein: CASSLAGDKRQGNAQPQHF
clone size: -; V gene: TRBV5-4; CDR3 protein: CASSLGGAGPRDTQYF
clone size: -; V gene: TRBV5-1; CDR3 protein: CASSFSGTVNYGYTF
clone size: -; V gene: TRBV19; CDR3 protein: CASSSPRSTDYGYTF
clone size: -; V gene: TRBV27; CDR3 protein: CASRRDSKLFF
clone size: -; V gene: TRBV5-4; CDR3 protein: CASSSVVAGVGF
clone size: -; V gene: TRBV5-1; CDR3 protein: CASSHSGGGNTGELFF
clone size: -; V gene: TRBV7-6; CDR3 protein: CASSSTRLNTEAFF
clone size: -; V gene: TRBV29-1; CDR3 protein: CSVEDRLFYGYTF
clone size: -; V gene: TRBV30; CDR3 protein: CAQDLGATNEKLFF
clone size: few; V gene: TRBV19; CDR3 protein: CASSPRDREEGEQFF
clone size: -; V gene: TRBV7-2; CDR3 protein: CASSLAGLEGGEQYF
clone size: -; V gene: TRBV9; CDR3 protein: CASSVRQDQSPLHF
clone size: -; V gene: TRBV19; CDR3 protein: CASSPQVSYEQYF
clone size: -; V gene: TRBV5-1; CDR3 protein: CASSYSGATEAFF
clone size: few; V gene: TRBV6-5; CDR3 protein: CASSFIDREDEQYF